Below, 15 T cell receptor beta chains from the same sample are listed, as sequenced in a study of T cells after posttransplantation cyclophosphamide. Profiled with immunoSEQ multiplex PCR; TCRdb holds only in-frame clones, not every one. This sample comprises several thousand clones, none seen once only. Treatment was busulfan-fludarabine conditioning, a marrow graft, and cyclophosphamide on days +3 and +4. This sample comprised PBMCs, obtained after allogeneic stem cell transplant with posttransplant cyclophosphamide. These receptors all stem from a female patient aged 50-60 years who received an allogeneic stem cell transplant from a related donor, was CMV-positive, and had no GVHD. Certain T cells may be donor cells from the graft.

This clone was recorded at least ten times. As DNA, the CDR3 is TGCGCCAGCAGCTCCGGACTAGCGGTCCAAGAGACCCAGTACTTC. Protein sequence: CASSSGLAVQETQYF. This chain links TRBV5-1 with TRBJ2-5; 10 positions agree with TRBD2. The CDR3 is made up of 15 amino acids. J lost 1 base, V lost 3 bases, and 3 bases had no gene match. Germline V gene lookup returns CDR1 SGHRS and CDR2 YFSETQ.

This clone was seen ten or more times. The CDR3 DNA sequence: TGTGCCAGCCAGACCGACCCGGGACTAGCGGCAACGCCAGCCTACAATGAGCAGTTCTTC. Its protein is CASQTDPGLAATPAYNEQFF. The gene calls are TRBV2 and TRBJ2-1; 11 nucleotides agree with TRBD2. V lost 8 bases, J lost 2 bases, and 20 bases stayed unmatched. CDR3 length: 20 residues. Germline CDR1 reads SNHLY; CDR2 reads FYNNEI.

The sample holds many counts of this clone. The chain couples TRBV6-2 or TRBV6-3 to TRBJ1-5, with D unresolved. Germline lookup yields CDR1 MNHEY and CDR2 SVGEGT. CDR3 length: 11 residues. Trimming shortened V by 10 bases and J by 6 bases, and 10 bases separated the two germline ends. CDR3 DNA sequence: TGTGCCACCGGGGAGGGTCAGCCCCAGCATTTT. It specifies CATGEGQPQHF.

This clone was seen at least ten times. The rearrangement joins TRBV28 to TRBJ1-2, with D perhaps matching TRBD1 (6 bases). The V gene's germline CDR1 is MDHEN and CDR2 SYDVKM. The CDR3 contains 14 residues. V was clipped by 3 bases and J by 8 bases, with 16 bases between them. The CDR3 DNA reads TGTGCCAGCAGTTTCCACAGGGCTTCGAGGGGCTACACCTTC. As protein: CASSFHRASRGYTF.

This clone was observed at least ten times. This sequence joins TRBV5-3 and TRBJ2-4; 10 positions match TRBD2. TRBV5-3 is treated as an ORF (open reading frame) with a function not yet certain. V lost 3 bases, J lost 6 bases, and 15 bases stayed unmatched. The CDR3 extends over 18 amino acids. As DNA, the CDR3 is TGTGCCAGAAGCTGCCTCGAGCGGGAGGGCCTTGGGAGAAACATTCAGTACTTC. As protein: CARSCLEREGLGRNIQYF.

This clone was found many times. The chain joins TRBV12-5 to TRBJ2-5; 7 bases match TRBD1. In germline, CDR1 is LGHNT, CDR2 FRNRAP. V was pared by 2 bases and J by 4 bases, with 1 base of the junction left unmatched. This CDR3 has 13 residues. CDR3 nucleotides: TGTGCTAGTGGTTTGAACAGGGGAGAGACCCAGTACTTC. Amino acids: CASGLNRGETQYF.

This clone showed up many times. The chain is built from TRBV5-6 and TRBJ1-1; the D is unclear. V lost 0 bases to trimming and J lost 1 base, with 10 bases between them. This CDR3 has 15 amino acids. Germline V gene lookup returns CDR1 SGHDT and CDR2 YYEEEE. CDR3 bases: TGTGCCAGCAGCTTGGTATCCCACGGGAACACTGAAGCTTTCTTT. Encoded protein: CASSLVSHGNTEAFF.

This clone was counted many times. The chain has TRBV6-2 or TRBV6-3 and TRBJ2-1; TRBD2 matches 10 bases. The CDR3 runs 16 residues. J lost 7 bases, V lost 0 bases, and 6 bases had no gene match. Per germline, CDR1 MNHEY and CDR2 SVGEGT. The CDR3 protein is CASSYSTGLAANEQFF. Written as DNA, the CDR3 is TGTGCCAGCAGTTACTCTACAGGACTAGCGGCTAATGAGCAGTTCTTC.

This clone came up many times. The chain couples TRBV12-3 or TRBV12-4 to TRBJ1-1; no definite D call. The CDR3 is made up of 14 amino acids. Trimming pared 6 bases from V and 3 bases from J, leaving 14 bases between. In DNA, the CDR3 is TGTGCCAGCAGCGCCACCGAGCATGACACTGAAGCTTTCTTT. Its translation: CASSATEHDTEAFF.

This clone showed up many times. The chain carries TRBV6-1 and TRBJ1-2; D may be TRBD1 (5 bases). Trimming took 7 bases from V and 4 from J, leaving 13 bases between them. The CDR3 length is 13 residues. Germline V gene sequence: CDR1 MNHNS, CDR2 SASEGT. This CDR3 is CASTDSLFYGYTF. In DNA form, the CDR3 reads TGTGCCAGCACAGACAGTCTCTTCTATGGCTACACCTTC.

This clone was recorded many times. The chain is built from TRBV6-4 and TRBJ1-2, with D possibly TRBD1 on 6 matching bases. V lost 4 bases, J lost 5 bases, and 20 bases lay in between. Germline V gives CDR1 MRHNA, CDR2 SNTAGT. The CDR3 runs 16 residues. The CDR3, as DNA: TGTGCCAGCAGTGTTTCAGGACAGACAACCTCTTATGGCTACACCTTC. This gives the protein CASSVSGQTTSYGYTF.

There are many counts of this clone. This chain joins TRBV4-3 and TRBJ2-5; 8 bases agree with TRBD1. V shed 0 bases, J shed 4 bases, and the junction held 10 bases outside the gene matches. CDR1 is LGHNA and CDR2 is YSLEER in the germline V gene. The CDR3 loop spans 17 amino acids. CDR3 region: CASSQEVRGRPGETQYF. The CDR3 bases are TGCGCCAGCAGCCAAGAAGTCAGGGGGCGCCCCGGAGAGACCCAGTACTTC.

Sample share makes this clone medium-sized (0.01 to 0.1%). V gene TRBV19 combines with J gene TRBJ2-7, with D possibly TRBD2 on 6 matching bases. V was trimmed by 5 bases and J by 0 bases, leaving 14 bases between them. There are 15 residues in the CDR3. Germline V gene sequence: CDR1 LNHDA, CDR2 SQIVND (reference sequence). The CDR3 loop reads CASSYGGANSYEQYF. The CDR3 nucleotides read TGTGCCAGTAGTTACGGCGGGGCTAACTCCTACGAGCAGTACTTC.

This clone came up many times. The genes are TRBV5-6 and TRBJ1-1; D is ambiguous. The CDR3 loop spans 14 amino acids. Trimming removed 1 base at V and 11 bases at J, with 18 bases between. Germline V gives CDR1 SGHDT, CDR2 YYEEEE. The CDR3 DNA reads TGTGCCAGCAGCTTGAGTCCTACCGAAAGCCCGGCTTTCTTT. Its translation: CASSLSPTESPAFF. Looking up the rest from reference TRBV5-6 and TRBJ1-1 gives the full variable domain: DAGVTQSPTHLIKTRGQQVTLRCSPKSGHDTVSWYQQALGQGPQFIFQYYEEEERQRGNFPDRFSGHQFPNYSSELNVNALLLGDSALYLCASSLSPTESPAFFGQGTRLTVV.

This clone was observed at least ten times. The chain links TRBV28 to TRBJ2-4; 11 bases agree with TRBD2. Germline V gene sequence: CDR1 MDHEN, CDR2 SYDVKM. This CDR3 is built from 15 residues. Trimming at V came to 2 bases and at J to 8 bases, leaving 5 bases not matched to a gene. The CDR3 DNA sequence: TGTGCCAGCAGTTTAGGCCTAGCGGGAGGATACATTCAGTACTTC. Translation gives CASSLGLAGGYIQYF.